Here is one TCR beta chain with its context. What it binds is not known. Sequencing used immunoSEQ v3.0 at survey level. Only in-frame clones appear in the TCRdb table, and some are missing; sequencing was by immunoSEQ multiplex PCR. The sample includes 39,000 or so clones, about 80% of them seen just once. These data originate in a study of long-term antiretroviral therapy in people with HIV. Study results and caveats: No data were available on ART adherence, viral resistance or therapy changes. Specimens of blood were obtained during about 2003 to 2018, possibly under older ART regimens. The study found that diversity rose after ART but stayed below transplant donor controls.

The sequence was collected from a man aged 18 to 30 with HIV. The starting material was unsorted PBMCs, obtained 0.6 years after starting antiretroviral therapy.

CDR3 nucleotides: TGCAGCGCCCAACGGACTAGCGCGAAGAGTAGCACAGATACGCAGTATTTT. Translation: CSAQRTSAKSSTDTQYF. The chain employs TRBV29-1 and TRBJ2-3; 9 bases are shared with TRBD2. Trimming at V came to 7 bases and at J to 0 bases, leaving 14 bases not matched to a gene. Germline V gives CDR1 SQVTM, CDR2 ANQGSEA. The CDR3 length is 17 residues.